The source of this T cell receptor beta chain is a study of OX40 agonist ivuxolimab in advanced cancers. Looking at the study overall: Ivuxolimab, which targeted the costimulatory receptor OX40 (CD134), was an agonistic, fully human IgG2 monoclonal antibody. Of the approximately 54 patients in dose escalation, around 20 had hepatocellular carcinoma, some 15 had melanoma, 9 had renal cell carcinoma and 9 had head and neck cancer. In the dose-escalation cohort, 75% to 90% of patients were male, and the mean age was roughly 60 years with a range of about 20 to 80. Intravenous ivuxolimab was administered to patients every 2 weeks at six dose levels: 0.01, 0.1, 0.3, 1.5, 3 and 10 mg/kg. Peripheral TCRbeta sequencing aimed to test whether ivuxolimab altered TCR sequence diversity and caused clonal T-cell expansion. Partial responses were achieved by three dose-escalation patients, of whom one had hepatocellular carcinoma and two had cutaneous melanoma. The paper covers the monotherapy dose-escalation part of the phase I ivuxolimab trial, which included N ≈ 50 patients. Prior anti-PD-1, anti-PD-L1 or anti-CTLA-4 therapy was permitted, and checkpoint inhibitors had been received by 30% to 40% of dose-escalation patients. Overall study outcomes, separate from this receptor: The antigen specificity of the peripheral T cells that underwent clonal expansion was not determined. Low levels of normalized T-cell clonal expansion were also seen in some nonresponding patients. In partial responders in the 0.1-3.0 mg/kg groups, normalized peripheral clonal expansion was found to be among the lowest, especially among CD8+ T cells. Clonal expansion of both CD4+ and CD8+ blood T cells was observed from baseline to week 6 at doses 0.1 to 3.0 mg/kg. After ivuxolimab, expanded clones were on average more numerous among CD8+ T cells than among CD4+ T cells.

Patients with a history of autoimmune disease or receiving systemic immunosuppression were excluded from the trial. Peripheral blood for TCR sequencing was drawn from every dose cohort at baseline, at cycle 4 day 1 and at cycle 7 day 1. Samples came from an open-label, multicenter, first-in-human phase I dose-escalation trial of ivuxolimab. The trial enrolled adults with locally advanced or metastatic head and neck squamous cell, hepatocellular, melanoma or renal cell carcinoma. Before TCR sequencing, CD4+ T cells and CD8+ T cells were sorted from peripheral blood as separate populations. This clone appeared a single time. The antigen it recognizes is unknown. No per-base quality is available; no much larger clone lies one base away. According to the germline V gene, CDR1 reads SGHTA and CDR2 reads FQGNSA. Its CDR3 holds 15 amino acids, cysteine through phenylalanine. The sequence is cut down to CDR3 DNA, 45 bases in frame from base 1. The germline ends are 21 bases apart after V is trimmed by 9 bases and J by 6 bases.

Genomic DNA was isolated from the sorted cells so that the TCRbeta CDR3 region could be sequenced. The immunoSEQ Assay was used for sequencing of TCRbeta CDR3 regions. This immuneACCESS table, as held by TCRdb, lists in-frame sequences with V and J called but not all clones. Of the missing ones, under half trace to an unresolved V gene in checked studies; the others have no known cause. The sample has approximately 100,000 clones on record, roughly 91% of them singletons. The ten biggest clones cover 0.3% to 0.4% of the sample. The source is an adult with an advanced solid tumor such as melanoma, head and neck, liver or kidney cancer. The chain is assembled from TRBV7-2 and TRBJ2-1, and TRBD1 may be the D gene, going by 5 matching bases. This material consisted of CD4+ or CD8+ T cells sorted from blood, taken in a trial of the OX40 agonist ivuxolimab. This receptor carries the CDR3 CASTPGQGRSNEQFF. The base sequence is TGTGCCAGTACCCCTGGCCAGGGAAGGAGCAATGAGCAGTTCTTC.